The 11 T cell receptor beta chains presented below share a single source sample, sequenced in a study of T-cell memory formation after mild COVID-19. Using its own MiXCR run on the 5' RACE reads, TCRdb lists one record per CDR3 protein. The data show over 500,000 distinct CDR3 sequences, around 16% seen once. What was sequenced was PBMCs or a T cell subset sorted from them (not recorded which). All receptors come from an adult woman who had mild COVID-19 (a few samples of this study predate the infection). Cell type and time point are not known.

The CDR3 DNA is TGTGCCTGGAGCGCGGATGCGGCTCAGCCCCAGCATTTT. Its protein is CAWSADAAQPQHF. The V call is TRBV30, the J call TRBJ1-5; no definite D call. The V gene lost 3 bases and the J gene lost 6 bases, with 12 bases spanning the gap. The CDR3 is made up of 13 amino acids. Germline lookup yields CDR1 GTSNPN and CDR2 SVGIG (reference sequence).

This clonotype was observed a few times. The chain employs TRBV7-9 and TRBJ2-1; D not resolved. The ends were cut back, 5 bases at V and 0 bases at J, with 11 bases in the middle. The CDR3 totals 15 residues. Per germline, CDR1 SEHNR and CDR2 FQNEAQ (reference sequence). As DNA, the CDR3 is TGTGCCAGCAGCCAGCTAGGAAGCTCCTACAATGAGCAGTTCTTC. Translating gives CASSQLGSSYNEQFF.

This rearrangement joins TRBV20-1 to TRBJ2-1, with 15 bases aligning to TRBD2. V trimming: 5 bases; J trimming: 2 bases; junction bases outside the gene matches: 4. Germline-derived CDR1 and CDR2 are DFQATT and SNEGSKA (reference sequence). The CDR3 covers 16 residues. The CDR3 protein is CSAWTSGRATYNEQFF. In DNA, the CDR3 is TGCAGTGCTTGGACTAGCGGGAGGGCCACCTACAATGAGCAGTTCTTC.

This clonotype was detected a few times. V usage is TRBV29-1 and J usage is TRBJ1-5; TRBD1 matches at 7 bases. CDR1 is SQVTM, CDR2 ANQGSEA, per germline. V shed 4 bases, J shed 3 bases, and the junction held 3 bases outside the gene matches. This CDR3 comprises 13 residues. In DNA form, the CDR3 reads TGCAGCGTTGCCGGGACAGTCAATCAGCCCCAGCATTTT. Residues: CSVAGTVNQPQHF.

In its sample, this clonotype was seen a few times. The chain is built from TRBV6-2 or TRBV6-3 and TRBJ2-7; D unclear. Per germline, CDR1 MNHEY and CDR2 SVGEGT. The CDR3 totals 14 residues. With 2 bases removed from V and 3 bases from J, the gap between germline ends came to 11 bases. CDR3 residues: CASSYGGTYYEQYF. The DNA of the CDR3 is TGTGCCAGCAGTTACGGCGGTACCTACTACGAGCAGTACTTC.

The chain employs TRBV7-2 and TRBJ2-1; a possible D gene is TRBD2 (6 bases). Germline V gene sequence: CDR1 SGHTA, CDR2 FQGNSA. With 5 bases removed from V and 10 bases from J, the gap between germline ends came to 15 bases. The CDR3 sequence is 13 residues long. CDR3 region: CASSTMTSFEQFF. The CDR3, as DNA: TGTGCCAGCAGCACTATGACTAGTTTCGAGCAGTTCTTC.

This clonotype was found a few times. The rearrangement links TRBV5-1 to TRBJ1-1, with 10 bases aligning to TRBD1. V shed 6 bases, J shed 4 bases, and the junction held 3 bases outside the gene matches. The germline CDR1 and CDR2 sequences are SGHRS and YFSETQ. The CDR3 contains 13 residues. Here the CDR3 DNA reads TGCGCCAGCACAAGGACAGGGGGCACTGAAGCTTTCTTT. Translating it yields CASTRTGGTEAFF.

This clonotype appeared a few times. The CDR3 DNA is TGTGCCAGCGTCTCAGGGCACATGAACACTGAAGCTTTCTTT. This codes for CASVSGHMNTEAFF. This chain links TRBV7-8 with TRBJ1-1, with D possibly TRBD1 on 5 matching bases. Between the trimmed V and J ends, which lost 8 bases and 0 bases, there was a span of 13 bases. CDR3 size: 14 residues. Germline lookup yields CDR1 SGHVS and CDR2 FQNEAQ.

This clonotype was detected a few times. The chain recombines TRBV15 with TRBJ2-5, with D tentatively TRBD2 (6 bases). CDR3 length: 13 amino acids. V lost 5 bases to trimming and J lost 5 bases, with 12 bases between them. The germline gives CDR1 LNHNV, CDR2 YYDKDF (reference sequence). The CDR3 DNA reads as TGTGCCACCAGCGGGGGGACTTGGGAGACCCAGTACTTC. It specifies CATSGGTWETQYF.

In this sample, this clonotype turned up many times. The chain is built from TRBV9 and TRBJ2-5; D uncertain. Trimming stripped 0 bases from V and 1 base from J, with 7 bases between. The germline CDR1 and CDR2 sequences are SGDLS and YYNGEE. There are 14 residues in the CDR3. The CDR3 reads CASSVGTAQETQYF. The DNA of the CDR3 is TGTGCCAGCAGCGTAGGGACGGCCCAAGAGACCCAGTACTTC.

The CDR3 sequence is CASSLARGTGANVLTF. The CDR3 region has the DNA TGTGCCAGCAGCTTGGCCCGGGGAACTGGGGCCAACGTCCTGACTTTC. The chain links TRBV5-6 to TRBJ2-6; a possible D gene is TRBD2 (5 bases). The CDR3 is made up of 16 amino acids. Deletions cut 0 bases from V and 2 bases from J, with 9 bases between. CDR1 is SGHDT, CDR2 YYEEEE, per germline.